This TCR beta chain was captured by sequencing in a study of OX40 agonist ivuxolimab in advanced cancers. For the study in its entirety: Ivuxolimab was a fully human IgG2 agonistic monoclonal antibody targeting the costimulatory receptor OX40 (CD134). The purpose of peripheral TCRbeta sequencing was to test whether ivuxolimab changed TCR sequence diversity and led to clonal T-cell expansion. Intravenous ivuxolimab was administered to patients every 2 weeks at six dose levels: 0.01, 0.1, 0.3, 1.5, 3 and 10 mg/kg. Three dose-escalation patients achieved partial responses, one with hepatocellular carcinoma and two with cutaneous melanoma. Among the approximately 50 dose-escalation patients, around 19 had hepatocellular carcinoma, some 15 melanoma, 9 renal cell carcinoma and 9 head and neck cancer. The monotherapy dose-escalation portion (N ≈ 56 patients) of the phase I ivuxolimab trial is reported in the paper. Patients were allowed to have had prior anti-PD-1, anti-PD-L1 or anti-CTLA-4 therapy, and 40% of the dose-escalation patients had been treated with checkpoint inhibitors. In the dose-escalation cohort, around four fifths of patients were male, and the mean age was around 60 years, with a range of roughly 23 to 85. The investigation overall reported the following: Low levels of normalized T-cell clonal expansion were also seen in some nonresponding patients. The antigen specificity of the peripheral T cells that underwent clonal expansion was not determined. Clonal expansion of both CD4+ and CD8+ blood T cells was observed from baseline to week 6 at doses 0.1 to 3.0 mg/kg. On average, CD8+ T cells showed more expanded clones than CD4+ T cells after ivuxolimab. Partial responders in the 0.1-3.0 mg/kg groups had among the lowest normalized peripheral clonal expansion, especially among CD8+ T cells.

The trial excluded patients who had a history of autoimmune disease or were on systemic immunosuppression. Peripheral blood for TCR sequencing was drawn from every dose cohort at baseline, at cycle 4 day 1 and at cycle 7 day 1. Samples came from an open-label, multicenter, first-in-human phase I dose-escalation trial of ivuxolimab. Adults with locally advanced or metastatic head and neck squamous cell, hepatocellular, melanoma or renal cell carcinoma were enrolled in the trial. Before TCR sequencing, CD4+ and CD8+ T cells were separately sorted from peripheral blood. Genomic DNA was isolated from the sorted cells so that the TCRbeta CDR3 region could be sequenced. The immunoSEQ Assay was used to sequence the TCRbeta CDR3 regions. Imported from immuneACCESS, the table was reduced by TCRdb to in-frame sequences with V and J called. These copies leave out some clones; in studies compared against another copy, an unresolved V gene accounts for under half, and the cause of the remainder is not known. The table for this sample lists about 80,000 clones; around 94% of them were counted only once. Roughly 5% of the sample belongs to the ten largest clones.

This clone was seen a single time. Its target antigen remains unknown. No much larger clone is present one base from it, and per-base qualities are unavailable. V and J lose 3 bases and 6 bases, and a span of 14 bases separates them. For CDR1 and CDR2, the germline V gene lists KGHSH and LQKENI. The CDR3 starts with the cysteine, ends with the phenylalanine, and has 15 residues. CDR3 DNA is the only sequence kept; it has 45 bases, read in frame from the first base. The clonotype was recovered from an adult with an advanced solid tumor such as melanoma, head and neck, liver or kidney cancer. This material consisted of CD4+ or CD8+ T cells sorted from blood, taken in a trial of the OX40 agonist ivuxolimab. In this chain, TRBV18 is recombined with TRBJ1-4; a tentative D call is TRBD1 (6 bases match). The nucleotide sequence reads TGTGCCAGCTCACCCCCAGGGGCCACGGATGAAAAACTGTTTTTT. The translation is CASSPPGATDEKLFF.